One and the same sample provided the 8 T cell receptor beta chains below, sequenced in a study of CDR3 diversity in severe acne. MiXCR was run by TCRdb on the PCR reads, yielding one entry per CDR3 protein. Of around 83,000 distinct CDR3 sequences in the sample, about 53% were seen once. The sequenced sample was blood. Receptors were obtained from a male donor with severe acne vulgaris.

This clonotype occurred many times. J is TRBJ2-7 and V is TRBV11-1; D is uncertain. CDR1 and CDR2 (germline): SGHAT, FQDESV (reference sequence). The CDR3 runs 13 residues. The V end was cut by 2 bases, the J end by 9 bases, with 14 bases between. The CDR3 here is CASSLYDGPRQYV. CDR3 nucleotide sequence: TGTGCCAGCAGCTTATACGACGGTCCGAGGCAGTACGTC.

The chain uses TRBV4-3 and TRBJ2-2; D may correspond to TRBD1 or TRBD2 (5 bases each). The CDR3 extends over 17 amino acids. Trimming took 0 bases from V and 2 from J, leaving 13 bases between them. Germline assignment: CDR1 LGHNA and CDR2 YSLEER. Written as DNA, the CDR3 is TGCGCCAGCAGCCAAGATCCCGCCGGGGCAAACACCGGGGAGCTGTTTTTT. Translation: CASSQDPAGANTGELFF.

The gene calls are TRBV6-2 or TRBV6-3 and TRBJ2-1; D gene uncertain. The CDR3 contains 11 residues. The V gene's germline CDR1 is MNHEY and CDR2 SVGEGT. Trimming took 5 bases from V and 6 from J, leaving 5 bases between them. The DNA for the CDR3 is TGTGCCAGCAGTAACTGCAATGAGCAGTTCTTC. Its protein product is CASSNCNEQFF.

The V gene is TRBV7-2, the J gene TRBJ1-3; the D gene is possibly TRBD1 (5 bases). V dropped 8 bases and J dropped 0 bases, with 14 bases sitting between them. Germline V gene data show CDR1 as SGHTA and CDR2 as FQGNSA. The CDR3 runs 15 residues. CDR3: CASYYRGDSGNTIYF. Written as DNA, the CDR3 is TGTGCCAGCTATTATCGGGGGGACTCTGGAAACACCATATATTTT.

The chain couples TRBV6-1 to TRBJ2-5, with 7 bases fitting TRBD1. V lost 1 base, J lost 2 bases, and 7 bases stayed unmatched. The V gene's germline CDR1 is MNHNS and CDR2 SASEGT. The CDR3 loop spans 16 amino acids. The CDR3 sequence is CASSEVTGVGQETQYF. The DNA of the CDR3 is TGTGCCAGCAGTGAAGTCACAGGGGTCGGTCAAGAGACCCAGTACTTC.

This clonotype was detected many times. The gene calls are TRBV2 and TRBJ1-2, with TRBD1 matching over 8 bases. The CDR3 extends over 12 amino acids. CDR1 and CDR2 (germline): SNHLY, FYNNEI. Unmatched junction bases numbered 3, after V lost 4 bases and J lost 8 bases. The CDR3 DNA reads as TGTGCCAGCAGTGCAGGGGGCGCCGGCTACACCTTC. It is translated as CASSAGGAGYTF.

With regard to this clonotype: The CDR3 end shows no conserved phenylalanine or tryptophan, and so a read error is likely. The CDR3 DNA reads as TGTGCCAGCACCAAGGACGGGAGCTCCTACAATGAGCAGTTCCTC. The encoded protein is CASTKDGSSYNEQFL. The chain has TRBV7-9 and TRBJ2-1; maybe TRBD2 (6 bases). This CDR3 has 15 amino acids. The V gene's germline CDR1 is SEHNR and CDR2 FQNEAQ (reference sequence). The V end was cut by 7 bases, the J end by 0 bases, with 13 bases between.

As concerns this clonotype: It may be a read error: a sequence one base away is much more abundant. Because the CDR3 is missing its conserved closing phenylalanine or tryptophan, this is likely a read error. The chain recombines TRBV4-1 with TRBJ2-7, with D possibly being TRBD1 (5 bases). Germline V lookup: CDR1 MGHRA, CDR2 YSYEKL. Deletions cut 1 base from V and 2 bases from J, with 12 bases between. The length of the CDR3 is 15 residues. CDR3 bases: TGCGCCAGCAGCCAAGGGACATCTTTTCCCTACGAGCAGTACCTC. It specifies CASSQGTSFPYEQYL.